The entry below describes one TCR beta chain. Its antigen is not identified. As for time point: week 35, safety follow-up. It was 300 ug of mutant IDH1 20-mer peptide that made up each vaccine dose, given with topical imiquimod. In germline, CDR1 is SGHRS, CDR2 YFSETQ. This CDR3 region has 15 residues. J gave up 6 bases and V 3 bases, and 12 bases lay outside the gene matches. This record belongs to a study of a mutant IDH1 vaccine in newly diagnosed glioma. The repertoire was sequenced with immunoSEQ multiplex PCR; TCRdb's copy has only in-frame clones and lacks some. The sample lists tens of thousands of clones, roughly nine tenths occurring once.

The origin of this receptor is a man in his forties with glioma. The chain employs TRBV5-1 and TRBJ2-7; 7 bases are a match to TRBD2. The sequencing used PBMCs, collected from a glioma patient whose treatment included an IDH1 peptide vaccine. The CDR3 DNA is TGCGCCAGCAGCTGGGTGACCGGGACTATAGCCGAGCAGTACTTC. This sequence encodes CASSWVTGTIAEQYF.